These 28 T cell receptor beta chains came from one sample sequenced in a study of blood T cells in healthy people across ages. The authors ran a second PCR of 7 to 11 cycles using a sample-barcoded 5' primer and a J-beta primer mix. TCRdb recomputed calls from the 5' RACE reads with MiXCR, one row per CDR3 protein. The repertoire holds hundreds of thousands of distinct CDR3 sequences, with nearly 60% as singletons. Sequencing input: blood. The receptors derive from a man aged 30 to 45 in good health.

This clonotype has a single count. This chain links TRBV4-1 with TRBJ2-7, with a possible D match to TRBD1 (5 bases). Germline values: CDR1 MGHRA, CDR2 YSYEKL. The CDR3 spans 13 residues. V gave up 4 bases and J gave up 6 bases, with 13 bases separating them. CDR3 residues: CASSPATAAEQYF. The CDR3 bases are TGCGCCAGCAGCCCCGCGACAGCTGCCGAGCAGTACTTC.

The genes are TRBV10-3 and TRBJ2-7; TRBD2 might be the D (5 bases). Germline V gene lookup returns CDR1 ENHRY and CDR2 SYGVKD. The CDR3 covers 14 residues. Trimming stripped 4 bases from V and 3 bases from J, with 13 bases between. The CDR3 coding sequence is TGTGCCATCAGTGTAAAAGCGGAGAACTACGAGCAGTACTTC. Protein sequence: CAISVKAENYEQYF.

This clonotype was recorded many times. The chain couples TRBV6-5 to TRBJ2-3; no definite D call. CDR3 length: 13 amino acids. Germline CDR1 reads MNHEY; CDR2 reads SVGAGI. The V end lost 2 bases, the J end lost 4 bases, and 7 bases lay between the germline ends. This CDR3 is CASSYGVADTQYF. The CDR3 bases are TGTGCCAGCAGTTACGGAGTGGCAGATACGCAGTATTTT.

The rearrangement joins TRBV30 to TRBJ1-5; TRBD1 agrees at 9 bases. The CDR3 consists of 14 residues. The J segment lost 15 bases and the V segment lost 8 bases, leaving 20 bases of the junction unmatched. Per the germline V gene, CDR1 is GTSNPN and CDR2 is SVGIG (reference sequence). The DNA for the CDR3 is TGTGCCGGACAAGGGACAGGGACCTCAGACCCCACGCATTTT. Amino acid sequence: CAGQGTGTSDPTHF.

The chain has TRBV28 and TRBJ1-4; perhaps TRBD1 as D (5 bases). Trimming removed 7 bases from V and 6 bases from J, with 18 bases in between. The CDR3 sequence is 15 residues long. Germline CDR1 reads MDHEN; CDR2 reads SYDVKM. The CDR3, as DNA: TGTGCCAGCACCTTAACGGGACGAAAACATGAAAAACTGTTTTTT. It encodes CASTLTGRKHEKLFF.

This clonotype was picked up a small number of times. CDR3 nucleotide sequence: TGTGCCAGCGGACTCCAGGAGTACTATGGCTACACCTTC. Residues: CASGLQEYYGYTF. V usage is TRBV12-3 or TRBV12-4 and J usage is TRBJ1-2; D call uncertain. V was pared by 8 bases and J by 3 bases, with 13 bases between. This CDR3 is 13 amino acids long.

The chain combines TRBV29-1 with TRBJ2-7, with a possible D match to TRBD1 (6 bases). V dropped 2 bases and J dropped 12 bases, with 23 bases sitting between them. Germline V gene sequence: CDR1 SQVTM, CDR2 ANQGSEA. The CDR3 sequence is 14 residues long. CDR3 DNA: TGCAGCGTTGAAAACCCGACAGGTACTAGGGTGTCGTACTTC. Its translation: CSVENPTGTRVSYF.

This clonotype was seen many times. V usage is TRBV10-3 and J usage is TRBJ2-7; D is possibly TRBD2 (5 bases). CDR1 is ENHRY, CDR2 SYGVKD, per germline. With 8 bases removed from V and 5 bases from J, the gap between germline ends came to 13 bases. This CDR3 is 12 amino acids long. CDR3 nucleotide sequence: TGTGCCATCCGGACCTACGGGAACGAGCAGTACTTC. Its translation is CAIRTYGNEQYF.

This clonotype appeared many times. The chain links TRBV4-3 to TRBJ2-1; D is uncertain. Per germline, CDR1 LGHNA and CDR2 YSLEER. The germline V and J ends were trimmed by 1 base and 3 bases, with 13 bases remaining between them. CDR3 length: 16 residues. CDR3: CASSQGRAEVYNEQFF. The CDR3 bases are TGCGCCAGCAGCCAAGGACGCGCCGAAGTCTACAATGAGCAGTTCTTC.

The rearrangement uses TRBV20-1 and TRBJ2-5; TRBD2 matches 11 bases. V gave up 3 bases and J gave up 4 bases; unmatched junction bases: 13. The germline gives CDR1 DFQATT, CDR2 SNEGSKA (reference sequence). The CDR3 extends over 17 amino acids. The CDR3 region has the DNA TGCAGTGCTAGCGCTAGCGGGGGGTCTGTACTCGGAGAGACCCAGTACTTC. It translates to CSASASGGSVLGETQYF.

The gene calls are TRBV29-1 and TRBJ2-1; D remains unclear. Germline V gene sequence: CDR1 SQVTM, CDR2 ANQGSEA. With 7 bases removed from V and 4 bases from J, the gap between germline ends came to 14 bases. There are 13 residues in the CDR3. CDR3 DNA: TGCAGCGCCGCCAGCGCCCAGTACAATGAGCAGTTCTTC. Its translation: CSAASAQYNEQFF.

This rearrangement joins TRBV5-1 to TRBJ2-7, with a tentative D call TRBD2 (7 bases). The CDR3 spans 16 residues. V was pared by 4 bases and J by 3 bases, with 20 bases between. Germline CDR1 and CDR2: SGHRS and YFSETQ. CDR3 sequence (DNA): TGCGCCAGCAGCCCGGAGCCGCGAGCGGGACACTACGAGCAGTACTTC. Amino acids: CASSPEPRAGHYEQYF.

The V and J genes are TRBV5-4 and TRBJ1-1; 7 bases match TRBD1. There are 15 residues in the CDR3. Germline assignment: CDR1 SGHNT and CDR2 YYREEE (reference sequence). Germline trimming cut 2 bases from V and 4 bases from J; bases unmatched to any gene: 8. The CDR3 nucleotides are TGTGCCAGCAGCTTAGGGGGCGCCTGGGGCACTGAAGCTTTCTTT. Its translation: CASSLGGAWGTEAFF.

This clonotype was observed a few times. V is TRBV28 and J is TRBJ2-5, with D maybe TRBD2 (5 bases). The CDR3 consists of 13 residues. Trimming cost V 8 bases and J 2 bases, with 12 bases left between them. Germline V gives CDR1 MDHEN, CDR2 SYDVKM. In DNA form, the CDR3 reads TGTGCCAGCTCAGCCCCGGGGCAAGAGACCCAGTACTTC. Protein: CASSAPGQETQYF.

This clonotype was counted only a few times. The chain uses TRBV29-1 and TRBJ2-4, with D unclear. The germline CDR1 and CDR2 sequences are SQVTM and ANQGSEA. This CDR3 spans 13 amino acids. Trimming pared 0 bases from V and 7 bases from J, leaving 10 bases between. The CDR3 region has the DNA TGCAGCGTTGAAGAGGATGGGTCGAACATTCAGTACTTC. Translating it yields CSVEEDGSNIQYF.

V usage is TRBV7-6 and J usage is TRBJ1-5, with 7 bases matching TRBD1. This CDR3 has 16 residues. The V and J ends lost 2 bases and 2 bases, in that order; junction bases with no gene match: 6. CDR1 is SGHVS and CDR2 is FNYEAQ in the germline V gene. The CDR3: CASSLWGQPCNQPQHF. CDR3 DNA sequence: TGTGCCAGCAGCTTATGGGGACAGCCTTGCAATCAGCCCCAGCATTTT.

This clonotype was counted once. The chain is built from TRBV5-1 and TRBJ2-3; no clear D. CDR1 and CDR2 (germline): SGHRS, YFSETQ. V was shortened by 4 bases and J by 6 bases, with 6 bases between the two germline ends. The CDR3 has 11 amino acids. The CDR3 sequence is CASSNFDTQYF. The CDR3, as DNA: TGCGCCAGCAGCAACTTTGATACGCAGTATTTT.

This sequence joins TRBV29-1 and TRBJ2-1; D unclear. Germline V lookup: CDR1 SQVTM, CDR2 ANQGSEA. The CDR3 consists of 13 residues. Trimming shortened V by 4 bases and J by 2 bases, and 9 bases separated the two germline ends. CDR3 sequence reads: CSVASVAYNEQFF. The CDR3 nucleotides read TGCAGCGTTGCCAGCGTAGCCTACAATGAGCAGTTCTTC.

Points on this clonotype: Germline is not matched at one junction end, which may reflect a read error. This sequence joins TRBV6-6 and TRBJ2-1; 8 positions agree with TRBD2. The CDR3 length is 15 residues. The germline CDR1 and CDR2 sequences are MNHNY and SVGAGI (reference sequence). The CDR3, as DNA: TGTGCCAGTCATAAGCGGGGGAGCTCCTACAATGGGCAGTTCTTC. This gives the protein CASHKRGSSYNGQFF.

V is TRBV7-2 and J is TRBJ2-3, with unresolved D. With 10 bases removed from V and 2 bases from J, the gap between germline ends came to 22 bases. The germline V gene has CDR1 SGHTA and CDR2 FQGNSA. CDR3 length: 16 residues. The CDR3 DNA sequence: TGTGCCAACTCGAGCCAAATGGGGAATTACACAGATACGCAGTATTTT. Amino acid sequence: CANSSQMGNYTDTQYF.

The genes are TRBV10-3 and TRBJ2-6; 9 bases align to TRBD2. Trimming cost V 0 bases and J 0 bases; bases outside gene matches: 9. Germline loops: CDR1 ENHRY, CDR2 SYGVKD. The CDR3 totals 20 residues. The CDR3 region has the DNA TGTGCCATCAGTGAGTCAGCGGGCGGGAGGGCCCTCTCTGGGGCCAACGTCCTGACTTTC. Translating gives CAISESAGGRALSGANVLTF.

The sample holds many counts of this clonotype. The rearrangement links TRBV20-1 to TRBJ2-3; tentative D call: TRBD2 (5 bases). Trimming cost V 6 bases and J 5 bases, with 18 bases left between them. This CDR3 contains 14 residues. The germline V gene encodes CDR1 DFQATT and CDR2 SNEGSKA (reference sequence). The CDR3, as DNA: TGCAGTGCCACCCTGGAGGTTGCGAAAGATACGCAGTATTTT. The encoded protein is CSATLEVAKDTQYF.

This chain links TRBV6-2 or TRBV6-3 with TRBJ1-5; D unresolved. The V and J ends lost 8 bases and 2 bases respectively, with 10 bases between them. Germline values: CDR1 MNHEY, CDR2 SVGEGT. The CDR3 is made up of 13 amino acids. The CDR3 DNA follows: TGTGCCAGCTCCCTTATGGGCAATCAGCCCCAGCATTTT. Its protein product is CASSLMGNQPQHF.

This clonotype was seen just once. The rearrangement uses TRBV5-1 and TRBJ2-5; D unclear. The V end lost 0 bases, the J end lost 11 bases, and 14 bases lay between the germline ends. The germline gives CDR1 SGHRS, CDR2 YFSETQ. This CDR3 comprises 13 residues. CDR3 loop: CASSLDVADEQYF. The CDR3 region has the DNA TGCGCCAGCAGCTTGGATGTCGCCGATGAGCAGTACTTC.

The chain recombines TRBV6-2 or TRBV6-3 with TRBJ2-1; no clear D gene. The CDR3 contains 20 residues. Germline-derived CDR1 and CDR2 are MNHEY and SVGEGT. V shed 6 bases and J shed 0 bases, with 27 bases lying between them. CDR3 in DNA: TGTGCCAGCAGACCCGACATTCTGTCTGGTAGGATCTCCTCCTACAATGAGCAGTTCTTC. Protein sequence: CASRPDILSGRISSYNEQFF.

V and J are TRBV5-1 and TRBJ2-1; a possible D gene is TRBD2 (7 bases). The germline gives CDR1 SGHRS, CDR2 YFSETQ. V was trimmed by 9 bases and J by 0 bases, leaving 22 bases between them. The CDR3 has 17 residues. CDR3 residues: CATGPGGRGASYNEQFF. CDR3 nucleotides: TGCGCCACAGGTCCCGGGGGGCGGGGAGCCTCCTACAATGAGCAGTTCTTC.

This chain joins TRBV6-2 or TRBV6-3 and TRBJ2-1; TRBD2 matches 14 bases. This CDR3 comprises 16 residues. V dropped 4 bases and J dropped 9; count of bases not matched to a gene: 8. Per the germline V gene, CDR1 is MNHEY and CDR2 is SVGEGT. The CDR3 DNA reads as TGTGCCAGCAGTTTTACAGGACTAGCGGGAGGATTTGAGCAGTTCTTC. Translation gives CASSFTGLAGGFEQFF.

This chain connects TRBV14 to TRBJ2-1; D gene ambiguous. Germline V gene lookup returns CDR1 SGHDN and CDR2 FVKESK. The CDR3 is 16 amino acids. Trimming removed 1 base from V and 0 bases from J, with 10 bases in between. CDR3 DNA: TGTGCCAGCAGCCAAGTTTGGGGTGCCTCCTACAATGAGCAGTTCTTC. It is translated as CASSQVWGASYNEQFF. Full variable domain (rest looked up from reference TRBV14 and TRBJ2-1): EAGVTQFPSHSVIEKGQTVTLRCDPISGHDNLYWYRRVMGKEIKFLLHFVKESKQDESGMPNNRFLAERTGGTYSTLKVQPAELEDSGVYFCASSQVWGASYNEQFFGPGTRLTVL.